This is a list of T cell receptor beta chains from one sample in a study of shared clonotypes between healthy human individuals. Generated by immunoSEQ multiplex PCR, the TCRdb table keeps only in-frame clones and is missing some. The profile shows about 2 million clones, about 95% of them singletons. Sequenced material: naive CD8+ T cells sorted from blood. The receptors derive from a man between 18 and 35 years old in good health. CDR3s include the opening cysteine and the closing phenylalanine or tryptophan. Fields, in order: J gene, clone size, D gene, V gene, CDR3 protein, CDR3 DNA. A D gene is named only where the DNA matches it firmly. Clone size is given for some rows only: seen once, a few or many times, or a class if the clone is expanded.

>TRBJ2-1|.|TRBD2|TRBV4-1
CASSQDPPRGSPYNEQFF
TGCGCCAGCAGCCAAGATCCCCCTCGCGGGAGTCCCTACAATGAGCAGTTCTTC
>TRBJ1-2|.|TRBD1|TRBV6-5
CASSYSGQGGGYTF
TGTGCCAGCAGTTACTCGGGACAGGGAGGTGGCTACACCTTC
>TRBJ2-7|.|.|TRBV5-1
CASSLTGRDYEQYF
TGCGCCAGCAGCTTGACAGGGAGGGACTACGAGCAGTACTTC
>TRBJ2-3|.|.|TRBV10-1
CASSDVTGSTDTQYF
TGCGCCAGCAGTGATGTAACGGGAAGCACAGATACGCAGTATTTT
>TRBJ2-7|.|TRBD1|TRBV6-5
CASSPGQAAYEQYF
TGTGCCAGCAGCCCGGGACAGGCAGCCTACGAGCAGTACTTC
>TRBJ2-7|.|TRBD1|TRBV10-3
CATEDRGSYEQYF
TGTGCCACGGAGGACAGGGGGAGCTACGAGCAGTACTTC
>TRBJ2-1|.|.|TRBV7-9
CASSLAPYEQFF
TGTGCCAGCAGCTTAGCGCCGTATGAGCAGTTCTTC
>TRBJ1-1|.|.|TRBV7-9
CASSLGEAGPNTEAFF
TGTGCCAGCAGCTTAGGGGAGGCGGGGCCGAACACTGAAGCTTTCTTT
>TRBJ1-2|.|TRBD1|TRBV6-1
CASSLLPGQGTGYTF
TGTGCCAGCAGTTTACTACCGGGACAGGGAACTGGCTACACCTTC
>TRBJ1-1|.|.|TRBV15
CATSRGGEDGLAFF
TGTGCCACCAGCAGAGGAGGGGAGGATGGGTTGGCTTTCTTT
>TRBJ2-7|.|.|TRBV5-6
CASSPGGSYEQYF
TGTGCCAGCAGCCCCGGCGGCTCCTACGAGCAGTACTTC
>TRBJ2-2|.|.|TRBV5-4
CASSLWEEVGELFF
TGTGCCAGCAGCTTGTGGGAGGAGGTCGGGGAGCTGTTTTTT
>TRBJ2-7|.|.|TRBV19
CASSISRNSYEQYF
TGTGCCAGTAGTATCAGCCGGAACTCCTACGAGCAGTACTTC
>TRBJ2-3|.|TRBD2|TRBV6-5
CASSYWTSGSPDTQYF
TGTGCCAGCAGTTATTGGACTAGCGGGAGCCCAGATACGCAGTATTTT
>TRBJ2-1|.|TRBD1|TRBV29-1
CSLRTGGYNEQFF
TGCAGCTTACGGACAGGGGGCTATAATGAGCAGTTCTTC
>TRBJ2-1|.|.|TRBV1
CTSSQDPLAGWMYNEQFF
TGCACCAGCAGCCAAGACCCTCTAGCGGGCTGGATGTACAATGAGCAGTTCTTC
>TRBJ2-7|few|.|TRBV7-6
CASSLLGDYEQYF
TGTGCCAGCAGCTTACTAGGGGACTACGAGCAGTACTTC
>TRBJ2-3|once|TRBD2|TRBV9
CASSVATSGTDTQYF
TGTGCCAGCAGCGTAGCAACTAGCGGCACAGATACGCAGTATTTT
>TRBJ2-6|.|.|TRBV30
CAWSDGPTFSGANVLTF
TGTGCCTGGAGTGACGGACCGACCTTCTCTGGGGCCAACGTCCTGACTTTC
>TRBJ2-2|once|.|TRBV9
CASTARDTGELFF
TGTGCCAGCACCGCCCGGGACACCGGGGAGCTGTTTTTT
>TRBJ1-3|.|TRBD1|TRBV6-5
CASRAQGPDIYF
TGTGCCAGCAGAGCACAGGGGCCTGACATATATTTT
>TRBJ2-3|.|TRBD1|TRBV7-9
CASSSTGDRGRTDTQYF
TGTGCCAGCAGCTCAACCGGGGACAGGGGAAGGACAGATACGCAGTATTTT
>TRBJ2-5|.|TRBD2|TRBV27
CASRPSGGETQYF
TGTGCCAGCAGACCATCCGGGGGGGAGACCCAGTACTTC
>TRBJ2-7|.|.|TRBV27
CASSLYPNTYEQYF
TGTGCCAGCAGTTTATACCCGAATACCTACGAGCAGTACTTC
>TRBJ1-3|.|.|TRBV5-6
CASSLRQTGNTIYF
TGTGCCAGCAGCCTCAGACAGACTGGAAACACCATATATTTT
>TRBJ2-5|.|.|TRBV2
CASSADQETQYF
TGTGCCAGCAGCGCAGACCAAGAGACCCAGTACTTC
>TRBJ2-7|.|TRBD1|TRBV27
CASSLIGTDPDEQYF
TGTGCCAGCAGTTTAATCGGGACAGACCCGGACGAGCAGTACTTC
>TRBJ2-7|.|TRBD2|TRBV9
CASSVAGSSGHYEQYF
TGTGCCAGCAGCGTAGCTGGGTCTAGCGGCCACTACGAGCAGTACTTC
>TRBJ2-5|.|.|TRBV7-6
CASSFGDIQETQYF
TGTGCCAGCAGCTTCGGGGACATCCAAGAGACCCAGTACTTC
>TRBJ2-2|.|.|TRBV5-4
CASSFTGSGELFF
TGTGCCAGCAGCTTTACGGGGAGCGGGGAGCTGTTTTTT
>TRBJ2-2|.|.|TRBV9
CASSGTAGELFF
TGTGCCAGCAGCGGTACCGCCGGGGAGCTGTTTTTT
>TRBJ2-7|.|.|TRBV19
CASSDGSPYEQYF
TGTGCCAGTAGTGACGGCAGCCCCTACGAGCAGTACTTC
>TRBJ1-4|.|.|TRBV19
CASRVVGAGEKLFF
TGTGCCAGTCGCGTCGTAGGGGCAGGGGAAAAACTGTTTTTT
>TRBJ2-3|.|.|TRBV11-3
CASSLYPSGDTQYF
TGTGCCAGCAGCTTATATCCTTCAGGAGATACGCAGTATTTT
>TRBJ1-4|.|.|TRBV30
CAWSGDQGSTNEKLFF
TGTGCCTGGAGTGGGGACCAGGGGTCAACTAATGAAAAACTGTTTTTT
>TRBJ2-7|.|.|TRBV9
CASSRGAGSEQYF
TGTGCCAGCAGCCGGGGGGCAGGGTCCGAGCAGTACTTC
>TRBJ2-5|.|TRBD2|TRBV9
CASSVAWGTIKETQYF
TGTGCCAGCAGTGTAGCTTGGGGGACTATAAAAGAGACCCAGTACTTC
>TRBJ2-5|.|.|TRBV18
CASSGTQETQYF
TGTGCCAGCTCTGGGACCCAAGAGACCCAGTACTTC
>TRBJ2-7|.|TRBD2|TRBV7-6
CASSLELAGSYEQYF
TGTGCCAGCAGCTTAGAACTAGCGGGAAGCTACGAGCAGTACTTC
>TRBJ2-1|.|.|TRBV27
CASSLPYRGPSLYNEQFF
TGTGCCAGCAGTTTACCGTACCGTGGGCCTTCTTTATACAATGAGCAGTTCTTC
>TRBJ2-7|.|.|TRBV7-2
CASSLTTGSPYEQYF
TGTGCCAGCAGCTTGACCACAGGGAGCCCCTACGAGCAGTACTTC
>TRBJ2-7|.|.|TRBV5-1
CASSFRTGTYEQYF
TGCGCCAGCAGCTTTCGGACGGGAACTTACGAGCAGTACTTC
>TRBJ2-7|.|TRBD2|TRBV6-5
CASSYREGTMSHEQYF
TGTGCCAGCAGTTACCGGGAGGGGACTATGTCCCACGAGCAGTACTTC
>TRBJ1-5|.|.|TRBV2
CASSEFGAADNQPQHF
TGTGCCAGCAGTGAATTTGGTGCGGCAGACAATCAGCCCCAGCATTTT
>TRBJ1-1|.|TRBD1|TRBV10-1
CASSVDRANTEAFF
TGCGCCAGCAGTGTGGACAGGGCGAACACTGAAGCTTTCTTT
>TRBJ2-1|.|.|TRBV30
CAWSGGDNEQFF
TGTGCCTGGAGTGGCGGGGACAATGAGCAGTTCTTC
>TRBJ2-7|.|.|TRBV19
CASSIEWGYEQYF
TGTGCCAGTAGTATAGAGTGGGGTTACGAGCAGTACTTC
>TRBJ2-2|.|.|TRBV11-2
CASSLHPTGELFF
TGTGCCAGCAGCTTACACCCCACCGGGGAGCTGTTTTTT
>TRBJ1-6|.|.|TRBV5-1
CASSSYGTSRSPLHF
TGCGCCAGCAGCTCCTACGGGACAAGCCGTTCACCCCTCCACTTT
>TRBJ2-1|.|.|TRBV4-3
CASSQDTNQVYNEQFF
TGCGCCAGCAGCCAAGATACGAACCAGGTCTACAATGAGCAGTTCTTC
>TRBJ2-2|few|.|TRBV27
CASSFFTGELFF
TGTGCCAGCAGTTTCTTCACCGGGGAGCTGTTTTTT
>TRBJ2-2|.|.|TRBV28
CASTPRGGGTGELFF
TGTGCCAGCACCCCTCGTGGGGGCGGCACCGGGGAGCTGTTTTTT
>TRBJ2-1|.|TRBD2|TRBV30
CALKTSDHNEQFF
TGTGCCTTGAAGACTAGCGACCACAATGAGCAGTTCTTC
>TRBJ1-1|.|.|TRBV4-1
CASSQGTEAFF
TGCGCCAGCAGCCAAGGAACTGAAGCTTTCTTT
>TRBJ2-1|.|TRBD1|TRBV28
CASSPQGLDNEQFF
TGTGCCAGCAGTCCACAGGGGCTGGACAATGAGCAGTTCTTC
>TRBJ1-3|few|.|TRBV6-1
CASSEQPTAGNTIYF
TGTGCCAGCAGTGAACAGCCGACAGCTGGAAACACCATATATTTT
>TRBJ1-1|.|.|TRBV27
CASSSLDRNTEAFF
TGTGCCAGCAGTTCCCTAGACAGAAACACTGAAGCTTTCTTT
>TRBJ1-1|.|.|TRBV10-3
CAISEVEVTEAFF
TGTGCCATCAGTGAGGTGGAAGTGACTGAAGCTTTCTTT
>TRBJ2-3|.|.|TRBV11-3
CASSHGSLGTQYF
TGTGCCAGCAGTCACGGCTCTCTAGGTACGCAGTATTTT
>TRBJ1-2|.|.|TRBV28
CASSPLADLYGYTF
TGTGCCAGCAGTCCCTTAGCAGACTTATATGGCTACACCTTC